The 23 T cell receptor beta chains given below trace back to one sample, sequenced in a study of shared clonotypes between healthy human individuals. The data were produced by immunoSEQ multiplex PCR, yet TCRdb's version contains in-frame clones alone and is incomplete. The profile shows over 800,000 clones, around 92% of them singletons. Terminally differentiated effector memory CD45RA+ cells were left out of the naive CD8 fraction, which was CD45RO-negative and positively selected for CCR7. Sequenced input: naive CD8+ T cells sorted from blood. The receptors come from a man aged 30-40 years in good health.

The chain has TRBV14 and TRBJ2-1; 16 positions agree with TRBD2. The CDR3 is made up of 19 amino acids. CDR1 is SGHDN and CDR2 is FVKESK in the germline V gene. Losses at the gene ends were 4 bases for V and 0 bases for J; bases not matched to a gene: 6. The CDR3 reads CASSPGLAGGTISYNEQFF. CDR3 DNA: TGTGCCAGCAGCCCGGGACTAGCGGGAGGGACAATCTCCTACAATGAGCAGTTCTTC.

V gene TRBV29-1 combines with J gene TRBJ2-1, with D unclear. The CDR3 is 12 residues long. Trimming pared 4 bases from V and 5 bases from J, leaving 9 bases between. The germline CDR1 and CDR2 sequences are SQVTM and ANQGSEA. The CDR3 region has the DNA TGCAGCGTTGGGATATCGGACAATGAGCAGTTCTTC. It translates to CSVGISDNEQFF.

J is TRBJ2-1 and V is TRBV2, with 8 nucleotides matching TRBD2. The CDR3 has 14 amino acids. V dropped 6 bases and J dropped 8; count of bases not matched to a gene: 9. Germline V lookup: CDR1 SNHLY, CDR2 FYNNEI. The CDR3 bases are TGTGCCAGCAGCTACGGGACTAGTGTGGATGAGCAGTTCTTC. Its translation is CASSYGTSVDEQFF.

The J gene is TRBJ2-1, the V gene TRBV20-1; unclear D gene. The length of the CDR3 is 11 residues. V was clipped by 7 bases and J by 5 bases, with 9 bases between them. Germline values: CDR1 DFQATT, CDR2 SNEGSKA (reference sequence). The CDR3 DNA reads TGCAGTGGTGACTGGCACAATGAGCAGTTCTTC. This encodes CSGDWHNEQFF.

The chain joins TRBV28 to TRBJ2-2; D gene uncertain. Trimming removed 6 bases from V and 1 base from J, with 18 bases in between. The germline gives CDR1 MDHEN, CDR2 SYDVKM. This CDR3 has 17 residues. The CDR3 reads CASRTRSALQNTGELFF. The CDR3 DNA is TGTGCCAGCAGGACCAGATCAGCCCTTCAGAACACCGGGGAGCTGTTTTTT.

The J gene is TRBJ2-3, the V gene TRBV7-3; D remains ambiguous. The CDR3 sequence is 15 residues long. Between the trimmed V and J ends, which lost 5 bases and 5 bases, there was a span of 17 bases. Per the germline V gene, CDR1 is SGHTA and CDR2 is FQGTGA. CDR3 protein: CASSPGTITQDTQYF. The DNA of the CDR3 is TGTGCCAGCAGCCCCGGAACAATTACACAAGATACGCAGTATTTT.

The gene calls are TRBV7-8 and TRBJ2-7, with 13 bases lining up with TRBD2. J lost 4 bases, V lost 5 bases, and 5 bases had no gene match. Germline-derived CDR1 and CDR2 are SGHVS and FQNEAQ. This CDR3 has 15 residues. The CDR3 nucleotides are TGTGCCAGCAGCCCAGGGACTAGCGGGAAATACGAGCAGTACTTC. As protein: CASSPGTSGKYEQYF.

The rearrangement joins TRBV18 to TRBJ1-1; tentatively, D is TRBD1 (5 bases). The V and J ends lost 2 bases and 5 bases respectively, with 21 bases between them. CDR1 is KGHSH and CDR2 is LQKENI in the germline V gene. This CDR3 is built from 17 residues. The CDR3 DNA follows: TGTGCCAGCTCACCATCAGATGATGGGGGTACCGGGACTGAAGCTTTCTTT. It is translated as CASSPSDDGGTGTEAFF.

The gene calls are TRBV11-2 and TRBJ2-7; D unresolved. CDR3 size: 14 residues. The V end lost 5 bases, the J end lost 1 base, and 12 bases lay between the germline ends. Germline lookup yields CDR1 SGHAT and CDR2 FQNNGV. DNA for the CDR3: TGTGCCAGCAGCCTCGACACCCTATCCTACGAGCAGTACTTC. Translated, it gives CASSLDTLSYEQYF.

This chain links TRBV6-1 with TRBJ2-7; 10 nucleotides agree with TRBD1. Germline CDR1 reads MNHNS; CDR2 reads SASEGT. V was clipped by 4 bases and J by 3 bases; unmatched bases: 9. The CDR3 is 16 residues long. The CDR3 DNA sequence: TGTGCCAGCAGTGCAAACGAAAGGACAGGGGGCTACGAGCAGTACTTC. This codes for CASSANERTGGYEQYF.

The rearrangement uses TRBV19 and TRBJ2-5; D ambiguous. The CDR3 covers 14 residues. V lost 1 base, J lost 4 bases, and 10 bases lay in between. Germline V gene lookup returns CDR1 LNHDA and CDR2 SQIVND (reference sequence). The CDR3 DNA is TGTGCCAGTAGTATAGTTCTGGCTTCAGAGACCCAGTACTTC. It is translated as CASSIVLASETQYF.

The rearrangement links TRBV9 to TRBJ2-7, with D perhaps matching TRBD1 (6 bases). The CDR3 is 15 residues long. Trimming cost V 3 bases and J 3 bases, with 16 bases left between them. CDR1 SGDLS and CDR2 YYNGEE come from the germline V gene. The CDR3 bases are TGTGCCAGCAGCGAGAGGGGGACATCGGGCTACGAGCAGTACTTC. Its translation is CASSERGTSGYEQYF.

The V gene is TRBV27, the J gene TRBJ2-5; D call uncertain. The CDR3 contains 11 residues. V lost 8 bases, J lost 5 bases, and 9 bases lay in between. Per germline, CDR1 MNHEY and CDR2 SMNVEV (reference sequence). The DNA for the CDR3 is TGTGCCAGCGGCGTGCTCGAGACCCAGTACTTC. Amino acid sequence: CASGVLETQYF.

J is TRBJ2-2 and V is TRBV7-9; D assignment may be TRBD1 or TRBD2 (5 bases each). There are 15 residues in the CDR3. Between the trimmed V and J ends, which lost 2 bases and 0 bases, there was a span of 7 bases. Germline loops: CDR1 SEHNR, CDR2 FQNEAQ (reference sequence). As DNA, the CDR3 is TGTGCCAGCAGCTTACAGGGACCGAACACCGGGGAGCTGTTTTTT. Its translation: CASSLQGPNTGELFF.

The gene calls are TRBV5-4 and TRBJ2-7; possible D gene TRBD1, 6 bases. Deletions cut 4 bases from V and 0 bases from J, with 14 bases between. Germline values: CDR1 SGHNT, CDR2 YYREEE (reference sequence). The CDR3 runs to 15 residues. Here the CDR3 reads CASSTSGHASYEQYF. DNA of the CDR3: TGTGCCAGCAGCACTTCGGGACATGCCTCCTACGAGCAGTACTTC.

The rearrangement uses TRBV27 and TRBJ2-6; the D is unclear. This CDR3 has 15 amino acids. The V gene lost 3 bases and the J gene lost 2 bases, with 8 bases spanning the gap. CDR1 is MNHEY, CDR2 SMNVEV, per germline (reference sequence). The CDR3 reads CASSLFFPGANVLTF. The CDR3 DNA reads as TGTGCCAGCAGTTTGTTTTTCCCTGGGGCCAACGTCCTGACTTTC.

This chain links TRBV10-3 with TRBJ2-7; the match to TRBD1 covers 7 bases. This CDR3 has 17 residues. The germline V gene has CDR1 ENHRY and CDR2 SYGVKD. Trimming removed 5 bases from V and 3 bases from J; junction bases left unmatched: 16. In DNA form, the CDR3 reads TGTGCCATCAGTCAATCCGTTACAGGGGATAATAACTACGAGCAGTACTTC. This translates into CAISQSVTGDNNYEQYF.

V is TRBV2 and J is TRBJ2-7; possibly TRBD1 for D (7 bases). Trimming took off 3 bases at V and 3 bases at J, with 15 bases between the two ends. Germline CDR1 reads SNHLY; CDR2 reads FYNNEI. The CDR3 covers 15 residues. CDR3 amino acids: CASSEVRQGGYEQYF. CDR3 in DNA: TGTGCCAGCAGTGAGGTGCGACAGGGAGGCTACGAGCAGTACTTC.

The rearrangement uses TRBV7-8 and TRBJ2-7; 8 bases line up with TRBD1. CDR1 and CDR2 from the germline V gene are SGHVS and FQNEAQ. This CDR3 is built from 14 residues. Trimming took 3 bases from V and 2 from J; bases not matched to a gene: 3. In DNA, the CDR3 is TGTGCCAGCAGCTTGGAACAGGGGGCCTACGAGCAGTACTTC. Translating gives CASSLEQGAYEQYF.

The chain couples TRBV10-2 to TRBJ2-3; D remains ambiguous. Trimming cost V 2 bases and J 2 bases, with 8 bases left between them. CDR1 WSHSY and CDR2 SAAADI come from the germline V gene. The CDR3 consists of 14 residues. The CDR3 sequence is CASSENPNTDTQYF. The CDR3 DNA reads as TGCGCCAGCAGTGAGAATCCAAACACAGATACGCAGTATTTT.

The CDR3 DNA reads TGTGCCAGCAGCTCCCCGCAGAGGGAGCAGTTCTTC. Translation gives CASSSPQREQFF. The chain joins TRBV27 to TRBJ2-1; no clear D. Germline V lookup: CDR1 MNHEY, CDR2 SMNVEV (reference sequence). This CDR3 has 12 residues. The V end lost 6 bases, the J end lost 10 bases, and 13 bases lay between the germline ends.

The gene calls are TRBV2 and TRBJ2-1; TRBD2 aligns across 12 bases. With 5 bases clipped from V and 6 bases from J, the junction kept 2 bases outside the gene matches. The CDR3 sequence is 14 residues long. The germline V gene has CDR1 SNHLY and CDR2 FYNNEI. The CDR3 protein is CASSLAGGSNEQFF. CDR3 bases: TGTGCCAGCAGTCTAGCGGGAGGGTCCAATGAGCAGTTCTTC.

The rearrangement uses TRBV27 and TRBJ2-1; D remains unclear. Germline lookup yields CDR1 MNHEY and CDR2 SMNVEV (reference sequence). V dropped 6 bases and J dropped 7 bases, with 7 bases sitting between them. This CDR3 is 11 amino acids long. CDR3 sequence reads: CASRERNEQFF. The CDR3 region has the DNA TGTGCCAGCAGAGAAAGAAATGAGCAGTTCTTC.